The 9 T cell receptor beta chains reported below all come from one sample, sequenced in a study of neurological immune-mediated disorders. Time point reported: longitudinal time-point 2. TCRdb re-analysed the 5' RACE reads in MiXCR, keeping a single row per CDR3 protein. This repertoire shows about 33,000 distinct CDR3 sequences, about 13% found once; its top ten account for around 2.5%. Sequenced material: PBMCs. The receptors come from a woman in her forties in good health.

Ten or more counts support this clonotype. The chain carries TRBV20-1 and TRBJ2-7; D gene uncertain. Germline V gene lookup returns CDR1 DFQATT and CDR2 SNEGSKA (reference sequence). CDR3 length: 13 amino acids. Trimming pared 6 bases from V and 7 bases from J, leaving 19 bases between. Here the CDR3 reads CSAAARPYGEQYF. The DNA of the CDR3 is TGCAGTGCGGCCGCCCGGCCCTATGGGGAGCAGTACTTC.

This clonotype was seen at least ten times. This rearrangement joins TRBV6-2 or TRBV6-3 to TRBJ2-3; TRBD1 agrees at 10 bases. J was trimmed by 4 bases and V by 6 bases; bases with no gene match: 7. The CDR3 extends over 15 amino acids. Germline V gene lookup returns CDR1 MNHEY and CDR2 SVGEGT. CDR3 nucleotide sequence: TGTGCCAGCAGACCCCCGGGACAGGGGTCAGATACGCAGTATTTT. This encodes CASRPPGQGSDTQYF.

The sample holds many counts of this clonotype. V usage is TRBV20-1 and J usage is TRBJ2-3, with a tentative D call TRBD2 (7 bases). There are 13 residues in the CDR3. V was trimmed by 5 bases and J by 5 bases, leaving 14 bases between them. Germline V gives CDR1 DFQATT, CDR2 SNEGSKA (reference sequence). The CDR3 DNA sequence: TGCAGTGCTTTGGGGGGGGCGGTAGATACGCAGTATTTT. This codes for CSALGGAVDTQYF.

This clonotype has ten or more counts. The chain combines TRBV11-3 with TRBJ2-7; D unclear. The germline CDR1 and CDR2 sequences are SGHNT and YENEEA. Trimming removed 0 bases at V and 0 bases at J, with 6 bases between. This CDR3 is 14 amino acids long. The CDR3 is CASSLDGTSYEQYF. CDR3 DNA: TGTGCCAGCAGCTTAGATGGCACCTCCTACGAGCAGTACTTC.

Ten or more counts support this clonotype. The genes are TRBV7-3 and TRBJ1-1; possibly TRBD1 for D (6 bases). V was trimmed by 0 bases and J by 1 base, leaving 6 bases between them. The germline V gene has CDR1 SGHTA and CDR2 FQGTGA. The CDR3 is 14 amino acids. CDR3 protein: CASSLTGGNTEAFF. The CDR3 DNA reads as TGTGCCAGCAGCTTAACAGGGGGGAACACTGAAGCTTTCTTT. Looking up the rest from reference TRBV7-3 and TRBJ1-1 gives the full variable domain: GAGVSQTPSNKVTEKGKYVELRCDPISGHTALYWYRQSLGQGPEFLIYFQGTGAADDSGLPNDRFFAVRPEGSVSTLKIQRTERGDSAVYLCASSLTGGNTEAFFGQGTRLTVV.

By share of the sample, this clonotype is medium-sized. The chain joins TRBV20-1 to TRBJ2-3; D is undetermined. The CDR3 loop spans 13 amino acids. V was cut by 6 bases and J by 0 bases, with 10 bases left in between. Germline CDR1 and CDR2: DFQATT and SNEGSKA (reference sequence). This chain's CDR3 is CSADWESTDTQYF. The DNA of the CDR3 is TGCAGTGCCGACTGGGAAAGCACAGATACGCAGTATTTT.

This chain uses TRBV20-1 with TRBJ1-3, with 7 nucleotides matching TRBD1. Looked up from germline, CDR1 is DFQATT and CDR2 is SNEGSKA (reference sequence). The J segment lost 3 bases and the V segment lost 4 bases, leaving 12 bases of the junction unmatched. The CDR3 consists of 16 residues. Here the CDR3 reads CSATSQGFFGGNTIYF. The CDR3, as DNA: TGCAGTGCTACCTCACAGGGGTTCTTTGGTGGAAACACCATATATTTT.

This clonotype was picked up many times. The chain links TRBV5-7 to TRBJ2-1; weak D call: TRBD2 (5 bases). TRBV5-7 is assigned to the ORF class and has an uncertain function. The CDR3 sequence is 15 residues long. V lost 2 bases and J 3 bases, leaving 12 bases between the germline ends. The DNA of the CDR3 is TGTGCCAGCAGCTTTACTAGAGAGGACTACAATGAGCAGTTCTTC. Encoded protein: CASSFTREDYNEQFF.

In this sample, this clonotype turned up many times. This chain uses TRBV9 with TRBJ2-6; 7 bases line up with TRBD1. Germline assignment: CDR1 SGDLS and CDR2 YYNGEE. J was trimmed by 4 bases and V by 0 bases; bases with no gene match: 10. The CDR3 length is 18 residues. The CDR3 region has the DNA TGTGCCAGCAGCGTAGAACCTATGGACAGGCTCGGGGCCAACGTCCTGACTTTC. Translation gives CASSVEPMDRLGANVLTF. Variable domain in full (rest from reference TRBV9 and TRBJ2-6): DSGVTQTPKHLITATGQRVTLRCSPRSGDLSVYWYQQSLDQGLQFLIQYYNGEERAKGNILERFSAQQFPDLHSELNLSSLELGDSALYFCASSVEPMDRLGANVLTFGAGSRLTVL.